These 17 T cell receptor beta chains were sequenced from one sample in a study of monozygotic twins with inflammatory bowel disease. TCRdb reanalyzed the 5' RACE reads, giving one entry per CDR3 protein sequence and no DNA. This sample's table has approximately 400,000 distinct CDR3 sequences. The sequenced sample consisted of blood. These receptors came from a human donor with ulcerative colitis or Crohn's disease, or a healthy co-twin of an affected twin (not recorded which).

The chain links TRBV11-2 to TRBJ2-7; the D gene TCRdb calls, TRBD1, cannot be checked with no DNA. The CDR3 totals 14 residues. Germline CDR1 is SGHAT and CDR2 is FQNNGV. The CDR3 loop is CASSVDTKLYEQYF.

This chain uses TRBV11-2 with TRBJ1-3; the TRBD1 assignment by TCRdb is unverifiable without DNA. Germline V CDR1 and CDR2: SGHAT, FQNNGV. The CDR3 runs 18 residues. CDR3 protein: CASSLIVGQGITGNTIYF.

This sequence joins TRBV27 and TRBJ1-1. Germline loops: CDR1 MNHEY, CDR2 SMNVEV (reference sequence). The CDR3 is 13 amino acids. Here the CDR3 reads CASSSEGITEAFF.

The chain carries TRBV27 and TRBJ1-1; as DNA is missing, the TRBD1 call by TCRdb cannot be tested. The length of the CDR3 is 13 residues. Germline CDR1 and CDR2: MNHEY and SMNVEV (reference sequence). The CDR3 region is CASYAGMNTEAFF.

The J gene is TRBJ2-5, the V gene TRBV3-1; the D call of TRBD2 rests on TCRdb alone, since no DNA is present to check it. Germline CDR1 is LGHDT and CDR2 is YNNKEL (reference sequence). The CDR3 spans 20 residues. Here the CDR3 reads CASSQIRPLAGGMGQETQYF.

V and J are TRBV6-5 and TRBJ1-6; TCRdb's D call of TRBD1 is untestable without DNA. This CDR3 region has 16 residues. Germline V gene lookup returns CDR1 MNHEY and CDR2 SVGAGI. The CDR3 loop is CASSSRGRGYNSPLHF.

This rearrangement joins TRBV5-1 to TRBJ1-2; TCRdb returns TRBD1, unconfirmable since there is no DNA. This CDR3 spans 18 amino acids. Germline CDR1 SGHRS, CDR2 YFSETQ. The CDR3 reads CASSKDGVGLGANYGYTF.

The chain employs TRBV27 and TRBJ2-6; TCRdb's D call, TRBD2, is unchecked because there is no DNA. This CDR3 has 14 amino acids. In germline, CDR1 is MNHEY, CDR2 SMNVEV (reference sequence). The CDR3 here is CASSSAVGANVLTF.

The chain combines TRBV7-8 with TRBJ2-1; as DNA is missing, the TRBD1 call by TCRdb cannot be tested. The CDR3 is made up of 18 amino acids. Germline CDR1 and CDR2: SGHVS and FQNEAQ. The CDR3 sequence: CASSLLTHAGVLSHEQFF.

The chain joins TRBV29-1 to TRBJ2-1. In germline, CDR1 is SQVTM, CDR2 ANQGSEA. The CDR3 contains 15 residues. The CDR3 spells CSVDLTASSYNEQFF.

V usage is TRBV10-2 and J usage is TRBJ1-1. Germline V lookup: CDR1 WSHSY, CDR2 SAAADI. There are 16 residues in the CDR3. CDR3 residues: CASSEGTVLPYTEAFF.

Here the CDR3 reads CASSLDDEQFF. J is TRBJ2-1 and V is TRBV7-9. Germline V gene lookup returns CDR1 SEHNR and CDR2 FQNEAQ (reference sequence). CDR3 size: 11 residues.

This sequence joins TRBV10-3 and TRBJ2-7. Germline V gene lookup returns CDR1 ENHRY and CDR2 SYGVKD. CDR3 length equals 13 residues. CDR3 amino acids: CAISEWQEYEQYF.

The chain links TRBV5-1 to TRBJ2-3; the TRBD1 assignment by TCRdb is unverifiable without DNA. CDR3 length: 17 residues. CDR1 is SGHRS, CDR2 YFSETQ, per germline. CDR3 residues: CASSDGTGGLSTDTQYF.

The CDR3 spells CAWSVPGGQETQYF. V gene TRBV30 combines with J gene TRBJ2-5; TCRdb reports TRBD1, a call that lacks DNA to check it against. Looked up from germline, CDR1 is GTSNPN and CDR2 is SVGIG (reference sequence). The CDR3 has 14 amino acids. Supplemented by reference TRBV30 and TRBJ2-5, the full variable domain reads SQTIHQWPATLVQPVGSPLSLECTVEGTSNPNLYWYRQAAGRGLQLLFYSVGIGQISSEVPQNLSASRPQDRQFILSSKKLLLSDSGFYLCAWSVPGGQETQYFGPGTRLLVL.

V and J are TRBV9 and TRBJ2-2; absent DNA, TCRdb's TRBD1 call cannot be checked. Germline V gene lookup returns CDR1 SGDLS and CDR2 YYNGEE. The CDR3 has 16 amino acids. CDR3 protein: CASSVDPGTNTGELFF.

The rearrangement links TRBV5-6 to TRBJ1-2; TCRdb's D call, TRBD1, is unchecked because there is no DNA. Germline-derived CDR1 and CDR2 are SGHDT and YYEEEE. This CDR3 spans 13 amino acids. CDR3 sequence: CASSLNRVYGYTF. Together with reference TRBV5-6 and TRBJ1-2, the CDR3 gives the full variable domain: DAGVTQSPTHLIKTRGQQVTLRCSPKSGHDTVSWYQQALGQGPQFIFQYYEEEERQRGNFPDRFSGHQFPNYSSELNVNALLLGDSALYLCASSLNRVYGYTFGSGTRLTVV.